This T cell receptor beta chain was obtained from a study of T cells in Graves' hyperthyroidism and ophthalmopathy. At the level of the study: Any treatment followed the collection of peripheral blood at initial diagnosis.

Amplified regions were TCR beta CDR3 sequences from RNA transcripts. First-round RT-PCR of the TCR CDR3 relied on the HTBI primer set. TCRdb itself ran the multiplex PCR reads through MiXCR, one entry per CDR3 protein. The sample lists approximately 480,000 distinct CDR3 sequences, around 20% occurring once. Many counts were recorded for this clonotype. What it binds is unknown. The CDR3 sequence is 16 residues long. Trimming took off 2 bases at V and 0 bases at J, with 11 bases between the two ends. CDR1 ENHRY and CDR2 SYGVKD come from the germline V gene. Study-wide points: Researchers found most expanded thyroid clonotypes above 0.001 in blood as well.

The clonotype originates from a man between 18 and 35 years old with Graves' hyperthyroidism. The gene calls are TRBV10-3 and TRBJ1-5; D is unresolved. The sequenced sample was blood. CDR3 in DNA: TGTGCCATCAGTGAGCAGGCAGGCGATAGCAATCAGCCCCAGCATTTT. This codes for CAISEQAGDSNQPQHF.